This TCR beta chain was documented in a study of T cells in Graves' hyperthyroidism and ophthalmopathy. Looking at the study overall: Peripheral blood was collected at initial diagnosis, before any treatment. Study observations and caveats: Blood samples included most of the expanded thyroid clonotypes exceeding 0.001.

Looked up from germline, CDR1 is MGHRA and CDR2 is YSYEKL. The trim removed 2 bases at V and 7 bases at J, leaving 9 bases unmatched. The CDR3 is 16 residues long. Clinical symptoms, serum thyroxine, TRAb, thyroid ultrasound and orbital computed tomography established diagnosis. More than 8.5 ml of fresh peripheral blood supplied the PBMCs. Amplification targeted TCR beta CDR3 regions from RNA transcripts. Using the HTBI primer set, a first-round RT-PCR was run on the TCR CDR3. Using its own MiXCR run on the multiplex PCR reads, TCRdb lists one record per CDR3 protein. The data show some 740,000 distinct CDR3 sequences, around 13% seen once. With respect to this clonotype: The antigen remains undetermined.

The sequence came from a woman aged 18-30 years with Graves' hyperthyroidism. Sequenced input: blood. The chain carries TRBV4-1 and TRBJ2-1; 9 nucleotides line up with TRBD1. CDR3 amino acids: CASSQSSLGQGNEQFF. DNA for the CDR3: TGCGCCAGCAGCCAATCTTCTCTCGGACAGGGGAATGAGCAGTTCTTC.